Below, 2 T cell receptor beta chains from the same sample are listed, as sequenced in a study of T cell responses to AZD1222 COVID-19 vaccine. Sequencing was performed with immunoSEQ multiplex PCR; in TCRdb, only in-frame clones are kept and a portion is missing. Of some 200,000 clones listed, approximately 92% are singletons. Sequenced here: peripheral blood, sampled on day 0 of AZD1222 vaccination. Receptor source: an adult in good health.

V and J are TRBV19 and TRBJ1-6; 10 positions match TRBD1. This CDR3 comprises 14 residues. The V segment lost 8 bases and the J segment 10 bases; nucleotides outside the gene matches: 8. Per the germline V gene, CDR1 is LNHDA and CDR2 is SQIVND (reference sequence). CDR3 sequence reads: CASGKGQGKSPLHF. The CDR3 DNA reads TGTGCCAGTGGGAAGGGACAGGGGAAATCACCCCTCCACTTT. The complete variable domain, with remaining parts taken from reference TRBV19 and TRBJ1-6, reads DGGITQSPKYLFRKEGQNVTLSCEQNLNHDAMYWYRQDPGQGLRLIYYSQIVNDFQKGDIAEGYSVSREKKESFPLTVTSAQKNPTAFYLCASGKGQGKSPLHFGNGTRLTVT.

This CDR3 reads CASSSTWTITDTQYF. The CDR3 region has the DNA TGTGCCAGCAGCTCGACATGGACCATCACAGATACGCAGTATTTT. The genes are TRBV6-4 and TRBJ2-3; D is uncertain. CDR1 and CDR2 from the germline V gene are MRHNA and SNTAGT. V lost 6 bases and J 2 bases, leaving 15 bases between the germline ends. The CDR3 has 15 amino acids.